This TCR beta chain comes out of a study of T cells in Graves' hyperthyroidism and ophthalmopathy. At the level of the study: Peripheral blood was collected at initial diagnosis, before any treatment.

Broader study findings: Among clonotypes expanded in thyroid above 0.001, most were also found in blood.

What was amplified from RNA transcripts were TCR beta CDR3 regions. The HTBI primer set drove a first-round RT-PCR of the TCR CDR3. A single record per CDR3 protein comes from TCRdb applying MiXCR to the multiplex PCR reads. The sample contains fewer than 450,000 distinct CDR3 sequences, about 18% of which appear only once. Germline CDR1 DFQATT, CDR2 SNEGSKA (reference sequence). The CDR3 sequence is 14 residues long. Patients were excluded because of uncontrolled infection, other autoimmune disease, pregnancy or lactation. As for this clonotype: Its matching antigen is unknown.

The sequencing sample was made of blood. The clonotype comes from a woman in her 30s with Graves' hyperthyroidism that later progressed to Graves' ophthalmopathy. The chain is built from TRBV20-1 and TRBJ2-4, with D perhaps TRBD1 (9 bases). CDR3 in amino acids: CSGRDRVAKNIQYF. The CDR3 DNA sequence: TGCAGCGGGAGGGACAGGGTGGCCAAAAACATTCAGTACTTC.